This record concerns one T cell receptor (beta chain) sequence. This sample is drawn from a study of blood T cell repertoires in COVID-19. Whole-study context: Some COVID-19 samples were acute and others convalescent; all came from the United States, Italy and Spain. The cDNA or gDNA used as material had been derived from T cells, B-cell-depleted T cells, or PBMCs.

Per the authors' pipeline: Amplification from reference gene primers served as the basis for estimated nucleated cell counts. The assay was immunoSEQ multiplex PCR, and TCRdb's table has in-frame clones only and misses some. That table supplies the V and J calls and clone size; D and trimming were determined from the DNA. The table has a few hundred thousand clones, roughly 89% seen once; the top ten hold 5.5% to 7.5%. Trimming removed 2 bases from V and 8 bases from J, with 13 bases in between. CDR3 length: 13 residues. Germline lookup yields CDR1 SGHRS and CDR2 YFSETQ. The receptor's source is a man between 60 and 70 years old who had recovered from COVID-19. This chain uses TRBV5-1 with TRBJ1-2, with D perhaps matching TRBD1 (6 bases). Sequenced material: peripheral blood. The CDR3 DNA reads as TGCGCCAGCAGCTTAGGGGGATCCGGGGGCTACACCTTC. This codes for CASSLGGSGGYTF. Full variable domain (missing parts from reference TRBV5-1 and TRBJ1-2): KAGVTQTPRYLIKTRGQQVTLSCSPISGHRSVSWYQQTPGQGLQFLFEYFSETQRNKGNFPGRFSGRQFSNSRSEMNVSTLELGDSALYLCASSLGGSGGYTFGSGTRLTVV.